Listed below are T cell receptor beta chains from one sample, sequenced in a study of T cell responses to AZD1222 COVID-19 vaccine. Only in-frame clones appear in the TCRdb table, and some are missing; sequencing was by immunoSEQ multiplex PCR. The repertoire holds 95,000 to 100,000 clones, with almost 90% as singletons. The sample here was peripheral blood, taken 28 days after the second AZD1222 dose. The receptor source for this set is an adult who received the AZD1222 COVID-19 vaccine. CDR3s include the opening cysteine and the closing phenylalanine or tryptophan. Fields, in order: CDR3 protein, CDR3 DNA, V gene, J gene, D gene, clone size. The D gene is left open where the match is weak. The size field is filled for only some rows; it gives once, few, many or a size class.

CDR3 protein: CASSGMVAGGGTGELFF; CDR3 DNA: TGTGCCAGCAGTGGCATGGTGGCAGGGGGCGGCACCGGGGAGCTGTTTTTT; V gene: TRBV6-1; J gene: TRBJ2-2; D gene: TRBD1; clone size: .
CDR3 protein: CASSLGGTDPAYEQYF; CDR3 DNA: TGCGCCAGCAGCTTGGGAGGGACGGATCCTGCCTACGAGCAGTACTTC; V gene: TRBV5-1; J gene: TRBJ2-7; D gene: .; clone size: .
CDR3 protein: CASSLAAGGLNYGYTF; CDR3 DNA: TGTGCCAGCAGCTTAGCGGCGGGAGGCCTGAACTATGGCTACACCTTC; V gene: TRBV7-6; J gene: TRBJ1-2; D gene: .; clone size: once
CDR3 protein: CASSEARQGLEQYF; CDR3 DNA: TGTGCCAGCAGTGAAGCTCGGCAGGGGCTCGAGCAGTACTTC; V gene: TRBV6-1; J gene: TRBJ2-7; D gene: .; clone size: .
CDR3 protein: CASSPWTSGRGETQYF; CDR3 DNA: TGTGCCAGCAGCCCCTGGACTAGCGGGAGGGGGGAGACCCAGTACTTC; V gene: TRBV3-1/TRBV3-2; J gene: TRBJ2-5; D gene: TRBD2; clone size: once
CDR3 protein: CASKNRDRGNTGELFF; CDR3 DNA: TGTGCCAGTAAGAACCGGGACAGGGGGAACACCGGGGAGCTGTTTTTT; V gene: TRBV19; J gene: TRBJ2-2; D gene: TRBD1; clone size: few
CDR3 protein: CASKPQGSNSPLHF; CDR3 DNA: TGTGCCAGCAAACCCCAGGGGTCTAATTCACCCCTCCACTTT; V gene: TRBV27; J gene: TRBJ1-6; D gene: .; clone size: .
CDR3 protein: CASSYSIAQEISYEQYF; CDR3 DNA: TGTGCCAGCAGTTACTCGATAGCCCAGGAGATCTCCTACGAGCAGTACTTC; V gene: TRBV6-2/TRBV6-3; J gene: TRBJ2-7; D gene: .; clone size: .
CDR3 protein: CASHFGGNTGELFF; CDR3 DNA: TGTGCCAGCCATTTTGGGGGAAACACCGGGGAGCTGTTTTTT; V gene: TRBV19; J gene: TRBJ2-2; D gene: .; clone size: .
CDR3 protein: CASSLEGEVSYEQYF; CDR3 DNA: TGTGCCAGCAGTTTGGAGGGGGAGGTATCCTACGAGCAGTACTTC; V gene: TRBV27; J gene: TRBJ2-7; D gene: .; clone size: .
CDR3 protein: CASSPRGTGHGYTF; CDR3 DNA: TGTGCCAGCAGTCCTAGGGGGACAGGGCATGGCTACACCTTC; V gene: TRBV6-5; J gene: TRBJ1-2; D gene: TRBD1; clone size: once
CDR3 protein: CASSQVAGTNYGYTF; CDR3 DNA: TGCGCCAGCAGCCAAGTGGCGGGGACAAACTATGGCTACACCTTC; V gene: TRBV4-1; J gene: TRBJ1-2; D gene: .; clone size: .
CDR3 protein: CSVSPQGASTEAFF; CDR3 DNA: TGCAGCGTCAGCCCACAGGGGGCGAGCACTGAAGCTTTCTTT; V gene: TRBV29-1; J gene: TRBJ1-1; D gene: TRBD1; clone size: .
CDR3 protein: CASSLLSVGLAGNTIYF; CDR3 DNA: TGTGCCAGCAGCTTATTAAGCGTAGGATTAGCTGGAAACACCATATATTTT; V gene: TRBV7-6; J gene: TRBJ1-3; D gene: .; clone size: .
CDR3 protein: CASSIGVYNEQFF; CDR3 DNA: TGTGCCAGCAGTATCGGGGTTTACAATGAGCAGTTCTTC; V gene: TRBV6-6; J gene: TRBJ2-1; D gene: .; clone size: .
CDR3 protein: CASSESFRDLSAQHF; CDR3 DNA: TGCGCCAGCAGTGAGTCGTTCAGGGACTTATCGGCCCAGCATTTT; V gene: TRBV10-2; J gene: TRBJ1-5; D gene: .; clone size: .
CDR3 protein: CASTGTSGRAGEQYF; CDR3 DNA: TGTGCCAGCACCGGGACTAGCGGGAGGGCGGGCGAGCAGTACTTC; V gene: TRBV2; J gene: TRBJ2-7; D gene: TRBD2; clone size: .
CDR3 protein: CASSFVQGALSNQPQHF; CDR3 DNA: TGCGCCAGCAGTTTCGTACAGGGGGCCCTTAGCAATCAGCCCCAGCATTTT; V gene: TRBV4-1; J gene: TRBJ1-5; D gene: TRBD1; clone size: .
CDR3 protein: CASSQDPSGTYEQYF; CDR3 DNA: TGCGCCAGCAGCCAAGATCCTAGCGGAACCTACGAGCAGTACTTC; V gene: TRBV4-1; J gene: TRBJ2-7; D gene: TRBD2; clone size: few
CDR3 protein: CASSVKTRRRPRFTGELFF; CDR3 DNA: TGCGCCAGCAGTGTTAAGACTCGAAGAAGACCTCGGTTCACCGGGGAGCTGTTTTTT; V gene: TRBV10-1; J gene: TRBJ2-2; D gene: .; clone size: .
CDR3 protein: CASSESGSFTDTQYF; CDR3 DNA: TGTGCCAGCAGCGAGAGCGGGAGTTTCACAGATACGCAGTATTTT; V gene: TRBV9; J gene: TRBJ2-3; D gene: TRBD2; clone size: once
CDR3 protein: CASSRDRGHEKLFF; CDR3 DNA: TGTGCCAGCAGTAGGGACAGGGGGCATGAAAAACTGTTTTTT; V gene: TRBV11-2; J gene: TRBJ1-4; D gene: TRBD1; clone size: few
CDR3 protein: CASSFTGIRGQPQHF; CDR3 DNA: TGTGCCAGTAGTTTTACAGGGATTCGGGGTCAGCCCCAGCATTTT; V gene: TRBV19; J gene: TRBJ1-5; D gene: .; clone size: .
CDR3 protein: CASSLSGRGLGNTIYF; CDR3 DNA: TGTGCCAGCAGTTTATCCGGCAGGGGGCTCGGAAACACCATATATTTT; V gene: TRBV27; J gene: TRBJ1-3; D gene: TRBD1; clone size: .
CDR3 protein: CSVVAGGLNGYTF; CDR3 DNA: TGCAGCGTTGTAGCGGGGGGTCTGAACGGCTACACCTTC; V gene: TRBV29-1; J gene: TRBJ1-2; D gene: .; clone size: .
CDR3 protein: CASSQGSRGRNGELFF; CDR3 DNA: TGTGCCAGCAGCCAAGGCTCGCGGGGGAGGAACGGGGAGCTGTTTTTT; V gene: TRBV3-1/TRBV3-2; J gene: TRBJ2-2; D gene: TRBD2; clone size: .
CDR3 protein: CAWSLAGGRGYTF; CDR3 DNA: TGTGCCTGGAGTCTAGCAGGGGGTCGGGGCTACACCTTC; V gene: TRBV30; J gene: TRBJ1-2; D gene: TRBD1; clone size: .
CDR3 protein: CASSDYRDSRGEKLFF; CDR3 DNA: TGCGCCAGCAGCGACTACCGGGACAGCCGAGGTGAAAAACTGTTTTTT; V gene: TRBV5-1; J gene: TRBJ1-4; D gene: TRBD1; clone size: .
CDR3 protein: CASSEAPGKSRTF; CDR3 DNA: TGTGCCAGCAGTGAAGCTCCCGGCAAATCTAGGACTTTC; V gene: TRBV6-1; J gene: TRBJ2-6; D gene: .; clone size: .
CDR3 protein: CASSFQPRDTEAFF; CDR3 DNA: TGTGCCAGCAGCTTCCAGCCGCGGGACACTGAAGCTTTCTTT; V gene: TRBV7-8; J gene: TRBJ1-1; D gene: .; clone size: .
CDR3 protein: CASSSISLRQGANEQFF; CDR3 DNA: TGTGCCAGCAGCTCAATCTCGTTGCGACAGGGGGCGAATGAGCAGTTCTTC; V gene: TRBV7-9; J gene: TRBJ2-1; D gene: TRBD1; clone size: .
CDR3 protein: CASSLAAGYEQYF; CDR3 DNA: TGCGCCAGCAGCTTGGCCGCGGGTTACGAGCAGTACTTC; V gene: TRBV5-1; J gene: TRBJ2-7; D gene: .; clone size: .
CDR3 protein: CAWSPSFSPTLVVGYTF; CDR3 DNA: TGTGCCTGGAGCCCTTCCTTTTCTCCGACTCTAGTGGTTGGCTACACCTTC; V gene: TRBV30; J gene: TRBJ1-2; D gene: .; clone size: .
CDR3 protein: CASSQDAASGSYEQFF; CDR3 DNA: TGTGCCAGCAGCCAAGATGCGGCTAGCGGGAGCTATGAGCAGTTCTTC; V gene: TRBV3-1/TRBV3-2; J gene: TRBJ2-1; D gene: TRBD2; clone size: .
CDR3 protein: CSASVASVTQYF; CDR3 DNA: TGCAGTGCTAGTGTGGCTAGCGTGACCCAGTACTTC; V gene: TRBV20-1; J gene: TRBJ2-5; D gene: .; clone size: .
CDR3 protein: CASSFDRDQAEAFF; CDR3 DNA: TGTGCCAGCAGCTTTGACAGGGACCAAGCCGAGGCTTTCTTT; V gene: TRBV5-6; J gene: TRBJ1-1; D gene: TRBD1; clone size: .
CDR3 protein: CASSWGYSYEQYF; CDR3 DNA: TGTGCCAGTTCTTGGGGTTATTCCTACGAGCAGTACTTC; V gene: TRBV19; J gene: TRBJ2-7; D gene: .; clone size: .
CDR3 protein: CASRGVNYGYTF; CDR3 DNA: TGTGCCAGCAGGGGAGTTAACTATGGCTACACCTTC; V gene: TRBV6-5; J gene: TRBJ1-2; D gene: .; clone size: .
CDR3 protein: CASSSGFRGTQPQHF; CDR3 DNA: TGTGCCAGTAGTTCCGGATTCAGGGGGACTCAGCCCCAGCATTTT; V gene: TRBV19; J gene: TRBJ1-5; D gene: TRBD1; clone size: once
CDR3 protein: CASSPGQGAYGYTF; CDR3 DNA: TGTGCCAGCAGCCCCGGACAGGGGGCGTATGGCTACACCTTC; V gene: TRBV2; J gene: TRBJ1-2; D gene: TRBD1; clone size: .
CDR3 protein: CASSYSWENTEAFF; CDR3 DNA: TGTGCCAGCAGTTACTCATGGGAGAACACTGAAGCTTTCTTT; V gene: TRBV6-5; J gene: TRBJ1-1; D gene: .; clone size: .
CDR3 protein: CASSEGLGSEQYF; CDR3 DNA: TGCGCCAGCAGCGAAGGGTTAGGATCCGAGCAGTACTTC; V gene: TRBV5-1; J gene: TRBJ2-7; D gene: .; clone size: few
CDR3 protein: CASSPLIPGQGATTNEKLFF; CDR3 DNA: TGTGCCAGCAGCCCCTTAATCCCCGGACAGGGGGCAACAACTAATGAAAAACTGTTTTTT; V gene: TRBV3-1/TRBV3-2; J gene: TRBJ1-4; D gene: TRBD1; clone size: .
CDR3 protein: CASSPPPSLAGDAYEQYF; CDR3 DNA: TGTGCCAGCAGCCCGCCCCCCTCACTAGCGGGAGACGCCTACGAGCAGTACTTC; V gene: TRBV7-6; J gene: TRBJ2-7; D gene: TRBD2; clone size: .
CDR3 protein: CASSQDWGGSTEAFF; CDR3 DNA: TGTGCCAGCAGCCAAGATTGGGGGGGTAGCACTGAAGCTTTCTTT; V gene: TRBV3-1/TRBV3-2; J gene: TRBJ1-1; D gene: .; clone size: .
CDR3 protein: CASSPYPGTGDGDTQYF; CDR3 DNA: TGTGCCAGCAGCCCGTATCCTGGGACAGGGGATGGAGATACGCAGTATTTT; V gene: TRBV7-9; J gene: TRBJ2-3; D gene: TRBD1; clone size: .
CDR3 protein: CASSLGVQGPYEQYF; CDR3 DNA: TGTGCCAGCAGCTTGGGGGTGCAGGGTCCCTACGAGCAGTACTTC; V gene: TRBV7-3; J gene: TRBJ2-7; D gene: .; clone size: .
CDR3 protein: CASSIGQANTEAFF; CDR3 DNA: TGTGCCAGTAGTATAGGTCAGGCAAACACTGAAGCTTTCTTT; V gene: TRBV19; J gene: TRBJ1-1; D gene: .; clone size: .
CDR3 protein: CAWSVGPPGLGQFF; CDR3 DNA: TGTGCCTGGAGTGTAGGTCCCCCGGGACTAGGGCAGTTCTTC; V gene: TRBV30; J gene: TRBJ2-1; D gene: TRBD2; clone size: .
CDR3 protein: CASSLDSSYNEQFF; CDR3 DNA: TGTGCCAGCAGCTTGGACAGTTCATACAATGAGCAGTTCTTC; V gene: TRBV5-4; J gene: TRBJ2-1; D gene: .; clone size: .
CDR3 protein: CASSQSLRPNYGYTF; CDR3 DNA: TGCGCCAGCAGTCAATCGCTCCGTCCTAACTATGGCTACACCTTC; V gene: TRBV23-1; J gene: TRBJ1-2; D gene: .; clone size: .
CDR3 protein: CAYKGNYGYTF; CDR3 DNA: TGTGCCTATAAAGGGAACTATGGCTACACCTTC; V gene: TRBV6-6; J gene: TRBJ1-2; D gene: .; clone size: .
CDR3 protein: CASSTRLAGGLYEQYF; CDR3 DNA: TGCGCCAGCAGCACACGACTAGCGGGGGGTCTCTACGAGCAGTACTTC; V gene: TRBV4-1; J gene: TRBJ2-7; D gene: TRBD2; clone size: .
CDR3 protein: CASTPGQGFTEAFF; CDR3 DNA: TGTGCCAGCACCCCGGGACAGGGTTTTACTGAAGCTTTCTTT; V gene: TRBV28; J gene: TRBJ1-1; D gene: TRBD1; clone size: .
CDR3 protein: CASRISGTVSYEQYF; CDR3 DNA: TGTGCCAGCAGGATCTCCGGGACGGTCTCCTACGAGCAGTACTTC; V gene: TRBV6-5; J gene: TRBJ2-7; D gene: .; clone size: .